Following are 7 T cell receptor beta chains from one sample sequenced in a study of radiation and T cells in renal cell carcinoma. Noted time point: blood 2 weeks post-SBRT. Treatment here: 15 Gy SBRT to primary tumor, nephrectomy 4 weeks later. Only in-frame clones appear in the TCRdb table, and some are missing; sequencing was by immunoSEQ multiplex PCR. The repertoire holds roughly 140,000 clones, with approximately 88% as singletons. Sequences were derived from blood, sampled from a patient whose treatment included radiotherapy and nephrectomy. The source is a woman between 45 and 65 years old with renal cell carcinoma.

The V call is TRBV7-6, the J call TRBJ2-5; TRBD1 matches 7 bases. The CDR3 spans 14 residues. The V gene's germline CDR1 is SGHVS and CDR2 FNYEAQ. With V trimmed by 5 bases and J by 1 base, 4 bases remained unmatched. The CDR3 DNA is TGTGCCAGCAGCATGACAGGGACCCAAGAGACCCAGTACTTC. Translation: CASSMTGTQETQYF.

This rearrangement joins TRBV19 to TRBJ2-2, with D possibly being TRBD2 (5 bases). The germline V gene has CDR1 LNHDA and CDR2 SQIVND (reference sequence). The V end lost 1 base, the J end lost 6 bases, and 12 bases lay between the germline ends. The CDR3 length is 15 residues. The CDR3 region has the DNA TGTGCCAGTAGTATAGTGGCGACTAATTCCGGGGAGCTGTTTTTT. Residues: CASSIVATNSGELFF. Supplemented by reference TRBV19 and TRBJ2-2, the full variable domain reads DGGITQSPKYLFRKEGQNVTLSCEQNLNHDAMYWYRQDPGQGLRLIYYSQIVNDFQKGDIAEGYSVSREKKESFPLTVTSAQKNPTAFYLCASSIVATNSGELFFGEGSRLTVL.

The chain links TRBV10-3 to TRBJ1-1; 9 bases agree with TRBD1. In germline, CDR1 is ENHRY, CDR2 SYGVKD. Unmatched junction bases numbered 3, after V lost 6 bases and J lost 4 bases. The CDR3 loop spans 13 amino acids. CDR3 protein: CAIRDRGSTEAFF. The CDR3 bases are TGTGCCATCAGGGACAGGGGCAGCACTGAAGCTTTCTTT.

The rearrangement links TRBV2 to TRBJ2-5, with a tentative D call TRBD1 (7 bases). The germline gives CDR1 SNHLY, CDR2 FYNNEI. The germline V and J ends were trimmed by 2 bases and 5 bases, with 15 bases remaining between them. CDR3 size: 15 residues. This CDR3 reads CASSENPGGWETQYF. As DNA, the CDR3 is TGTGCCAGCAGTGAAAACCCAGGGGGGTGGGAGACCCAGTACTTC. The variable domain in full, completed from reference TRBV2 and TRBJ2-5, reads EPEVTQTPSHQVTQMGQEVILRCVPISNHLYFYWYRQILGQKVEFLVSFYNNEISEKSEIFDDQFSVERPDGSNFTLKIRSTKLEDSAMYFCASSENPGGWETQYFGPGTRLLVL.

The V and J genes are TRBV18 and TRBJ2-3, with D hard to call. Trimming took 2 bases from V and 4 from J, leaving 7 bases between them. Germline V gives CDR1 KGHSH, CDR2 LQKENI. The CDR3 is 13 amino acids. In DNA form, the CDR3 reads TGTGCCAGCTCACCAAATTTTGCAGATACGCAGTATTTT. Its translation: CASSPNFADTQYF.

The chain carries TRBV9 and TRBJ2-2; maybe TRBD1 (6 bases). The CDR3 consists of 16 residues. Germline loops: CDR1 SGDLS, CDR2 YYNGEE. V lost 6 bases to trimming and J lost 4 bases, with 19 bases between them. This chain's CDR3 is CASTPSTGMATGELFF. For the CDR3, the DNA is TGTGCCAGCACCCCCAGCACAGGGATGGCCACCGGGGAGCTGTTTTTT.

The chain has TRBV10-1 and TRBJ1-1, with D perhaps matching TRBD1 (6 bases). V was clipped by 5 bases and J by 4 bases, with 11 bases between them. Germline CDR1 is WNHNN and CDR2 is SYGVQD (reference sequence). This CDR3 comprises 13 residues. CDR3 sequence: CASSRGSGTEAFF. The DNA for the CDR3 is TGCGCCAGCAGTAGGGGGTCGGGCACTGAAGCTTTCTTT.